The clone carrying this T cell receptor (beta chain) has ten or more counts. Its specificity is not known. Trimming cost V 5 bases and J 5 bases; bases outside gene matches: 6. This CDR3 region has 13 residues. Germline V gives CDR1 SQVTM, CDR2 ANQGSEA. This record comes from a study of T cells in Graves' hyperthyroidism and ophthalmopathy. The investigators amplified TCR beta CDR3 regions from RNA transcripts. The primer set for the first-round RT-PCR of the TCR CDR3 was HTBI. TCRdb used MiXCR to reprocess the multiplex PCR reads, holding one entry per CDR3 protein. The sample holds approximately 420,000 distinct CDR3 sequences; approximately 15% are singletons and the top ten take around a third. General study findings and limits: The model anticipated ophthalmopathy a median about six months pre-onset. Using 13 V-J features, a model discriminated ophthalmopathy from stable hyperthyroidism.

The rearrangement links TRBV29-1 to TRBJ2-5, with 9 bases lining up with TRBD1. The sequencing input was blood. This sequence was found in a woman aged 25 to 45 with Graves' hyperthyroidism. In nucleotides, the CDR3 is TGCAGCGTTACACAGGGGGCAGGCGAGACCCAGTACTTC. Encoded protein: CSVTQGAGETQYF.